The 24 T cell receptor beta chains below all came from one sample that was sequenced in a study of cytomegalovirus exposure and HLA in healthy donors. Method: immunoSEQ multiplex PCR; TCRdb's copy keeps in-frame clones and lacks some. The sample has 100,000 or so clones, 70% to 90% seen once; the top ten hold under 4.5%. The sample taken for sequencing was PBMCs. Receptors were obtained from a woman under 30 in good health and CMV-seropositive.

In DNA, the CDR3 is TGTGCCAGTAGTATCGCCGGTCCATCCTACGAGCAGTACTTC. Its protein is CASSIAGPSYEQYF. The chain has TRBV19 and TRBJ2-7; D ambiguous. Germline V gene sequence: CDR1 LNHDA, CDR2 SQIVND (reference sequence). The CDR3 spans 14 residues. V lost 3 bases, J lost 1 base, and 10 bases lay in between.

The chain combines TRBV4-2 with TRBJ2-5; 11 positions match TRBD2. This CDR3 comprises 16 residues. Germline CDR1 reads LGHNA; CDR2 reads YNFKEQ. The V gene end was trimmed by 1 base and the J gene end by 2 bases; junction bases not matched to a gene: 3. This CDR3 is CASSQGASGGQETQYF. The CDR3 DNA reads as TGTGCCAGCAGCCAAGGGGCTAGCGGGGGGCAAGAGACCCAGTACTTC.

This clone showed up just once. The chain carries TRBV6-4 and TRBJ2-3; the match to TRBD1 covers 8 bases. Germline lookup yields CDR1 MRHNA and CDR2 SNTAGT. This CDR3 is built from 14 residues. The V gene end was trimmed by 6 bases and the J gene end by 4 bases; junction bases not matched to a gene: 6. The CDR3 nucleotides are TGTGCCAGCAGCCCGGACAGGGCTCCAGATACGCAGTATTTT. It yields the protein CASSPDRAPDTQYF.

This clone was detected a few times. The rearrangement uses TRBV27 and TRBJ1-4, with TRBD1 identical over 7 bases. CDR1 MNHEY and CDR2 SMNVEV come from the germline V gene (reference sequence). V was pared by 5 bases and J by 7 bases, with 13 bases of the junction left unmatched. There are 16 residues in the CDR3. The CDR3 sequence: CASSVTGATPSEKLFF. Written as DNA, the CDR3 is TGTGCCAGCAGTGTTACAGGGGCCACCCCCTCTGAAAAACTGTTTTTT.

The genes are TRBV19 and TRBJ2-7; no clear D. The CDR3 spans 17 residues. The V and J ends lost 5 bases and 5 bases respectively, with 25 bases between them. CDR1 LNHDA and CDR2 SQIVND come from the germline V gene (reference sequence). CDR3 DNA sequence: TGTGCCAGTAGTTTCGGTGTCCCAGGCTACCCTCGGAACGAGCAGTACTTC. The encoded protein is CASSFGVPGYPRNEQYF.

This chain connects TRBV18 to TRBJ1-6; 8 bases line up with TRBD1. V trimming: 2 bases; J trimming: 9 bases; junction bases outside the gene matches: 6. The CDR3 is 15 residues long. Germline V gene data show CDR1 as KGHSH and CDR2 as LQKENI. The CDR3 sequence is CASSPRQGTSSPLHF. CDR3 bases: TGTGCCAGCTCACCAAGACAGGGGACCTCTTCACCCCTCCACTTT.

The genes are TRBV6-5 and TRBJ2-3; possibly TRBD1 for D (5 bases). The CDR3 contains 15 residues. The ends were cut back, 6 bases at V and 6 bases at J, with 19 bases in the middle. Germline-derived CDR1 and CDR2 are MNHEY and SVGAGI. The CDR3 is CASSLGLGLGDTQYF. The CDR3 DNA reads TGTGCCAGCAGCCTAGGGCTGGGGCTGGGGGATACGCAGTATTTT.

V gene TRBV2 combines with J gene TRBJ2-2, with TRBD1 identical over 8 bases. The CDR3 has 17 amino acids. CDR1 SNHLY and CDR2 FYNNEI come from the germline V gene. V lost 1 base to trimming and J lost 6 bases; unmatched junction nucleotides: 10. In nucleotides, the CDR3 is TGTGCCAGCAGTGAAGTAGTCAGGGACAGGATTGCCGGGGAGCTGTTTTTT. Translating it yields CASSEVVRDRIAGELFF.

V usage is TRBV5-6 and J usage is TRBJ2-1; 10 bases are shared with TRBD2. Germline V gene sequence: CDR1 SGHDT, CDR2 YYEEEE. With V trimmed by 0 bases and J by 5 bases, 2 bases remained unmatched. There are 15 residues in the CDR3. The CDR3 nucleotides are TGTGCCAGCAGCTTGGAGCGGGGGGGCGACAATGAGCAGTTCTTC. Amino acids: CASSLERGGDNEQFF.

The chain links TRBV2 to TRBJ1-6; possible D gene TRBD1, 5 bases. The germline V gene encodes CDR1 SNHLY and CDR2 FYNNEI. V shed 11 bases and J shed 5 bases, with 16 bases lying between them. This CDR3 comprises 14 residues. In DNA, the CDR3 is TGTGCCCGCGGGGGGGTTAGAGATAATTCACCCCTCCACTTT. Translating gives CARGGVRDNSPLHF.

The CDR3 spells CASTLGANVLTF. The CDR3 bases are TGTGCCAGCACCCTGGGGGCCAACGTCCTGACTTTC. The gene calls are TRBV6-5 and TRBJ2-6; D remains unclear. CDR1 is MNHEY, CDR2 SVGAGI, per germline. The CDR3 is made up of 12 amino acids. V lost 7 bases and J 4 bases, leaving 5 bases between the germline ends.

The V gene is TRBV7-9, the J gene TRBJ2-7; D gene ambiguous. The CDR3 is 12 residues long. Trimming left V 1 base short and J 6 bases short, with 7 bases between. Germline V CDR1 and CDR2: SEHNR, FQNEAQ (reference sequence). This CDR3 reads CASSLVNLEQYF. The CDR3 DNA reads as TGTGCCAGCAGCTTAGTTAATCTCGAGCAGTACTTC.

The rearrangement joins TRBV5-1 to TRBJ2-1; perhaps TRBD1 as D (8 bases). Germline CDR1 and CDR2: SGHRS and YFSETQ. This CDR3 is built from 16 residues. Trimming cost V 4 bases and J 1 base, with 15 bases left between them. The CDR3 sequence is CASSVTGGGSYNEQFF. Here the CDR3 DNA reads TGCGCCAGCAGCGTTACAGGGGGAGGGTCCTACAATGAGCAGTTCTTC.

This chain links TRBV5-1 with TRBJ2-7, with TRBD1 identical over 7 bases. V dropped 3 bases and J dropped 3; count of bases not matched to a gene: 6. This CDR3 is 14 amino acids long. Germline V gene data show CDR1 as SGHRS and CDR2 as YFSETQ. CDR3 protein: CASSSPGQSYEQYF. CDR3 DNA: TGCGCCAGCAGCTCTCCGGGACAGAGCTACGAGCAGTACTTC.

To note about this clone: An end of the junction differs from the germline gene, which may be a read error. The chain carries TRBV18 and TRBJ2-4, with 7 bases fitting TRBD1. This CDR3 has 15 amino acids. The germline CDR1 and CDR2 sequences are KGHSH and LQKENI. The CDR3 nucleotides are TGTGCCAGCTCACCACTCGGGACAGCCCAAAACATTCAGTACTTC. Residues: CASSPLGTAQNIQYF.

The V call is TRBV7-3, the J call TRBJ2-6; 9 nucleotides match TRBD1. CDR1 and CDR2 (germline): SGHTA, FQGTGA. CDR3 length: 16 residues. J gave up 3 bases and V 4 bases, and 4 bases lay outside the gene matches. Here the CDR3 reads CASSSTGGLGANVLTF. The DNA of the CDR3 is TGTGCCAGCAGCTCTACAGGGGGCCTTGGGGCCAACGTCCTGACTTTC.

The sample holds one count of this clone. The chain employs TRBV5-1 and TRBJ1-2; D perhaps matches TRBD1 (6 bases). In germline, CDR1 is SGHRS, CDR2 YFSETQ. The CDR3 runs 15 residues. With 1 base removed from V and 3 bases from J, the gap between germline ends came to 13 bases. In DNA, the CDR3 is TGCGCCAGCAGCTTGTTACAGGGAGTAGACTATGGCTACACCTTC. Residues: CASSLLQGVDYGYTF.

The chain carries TRBV7-9 and TRBJ1-1, with a possible D match to TRBD1 (6 bases). Trimming pared 6 bases from V and 0 bases from J, leaving 14 bases between. The CDR3 spans 15 residues. The germline CDR1 and CDR2 sequences are SEHNR and FQNEAQ (reference sequence). The CDR3 is CASRADSSMNTEAFF. The CDR3 nucleotides read TGTGCCAGCAGGGCGGACAGCTCTATGAACACTGAAGCTTTCTTT.

The CDR3 sequence is CASSPGTGPYNEQFF. The CDR3 nucleotides are TGTGCCAGCAGCCCCGGGACAGGACCTTACAATGAGCAGTTCTTC. The chain recombines TRBV11-2 with TRBJ2-1, with 8 bases matching TRBD1. The CDR3 extends over 15 amino acids. The germline V gene has CDR1 SGHAT and CDR2 FQNNGV. J was trimmed by 4 bases and V by 5 bases; bases with no gene match: 7. Full variable domain (rest looked up from reference TRBV11-2 and TRBJ2-1): EAGVAQSPRYKIIEKRQSVAFWCNPISGHATLYWYQQILGQGPKLLIQFQNNGVVDDSQLPKDRFSAERLKGVDSTLKIQPAKLEDSAVYLCASSPGTGPYNEQFFGPGTRLTVL.

This clone was picked up one time. The rearrangement joins TRBV29-1 to TRBJ1-2; D is unclear. Looked up from germline, CDR1 is SQVTM and CDR2 is ANQGSEA. Trimming removed 2 bases at V and 9 bases at J, with 16 bases between. The CDR3 is 13 amino acids. The DNA of the CDR3 is TGCAGCGTTGAATTCGGCTCGTCAGGTAGCTACACCTTC. Translation gives CSVEFGSSGSYTF.

The chain links TRBV5-1 to TRBJ2-5, with 10 nucleotides matching TRBD2. The CDR3 has 17 amino acids. The germline CDR1 and CDR2 sequences are SGHRS and YFSETQ. V lost 0 bases and J lost 2; bases outside the gene matches: 7. CDR3 sequence (DNA): TGCGCCAGCAGCTTGGCTCTTAGCGGGGGGAGGCAAGAGACCCAGTACTTC. Its translation: CASSLALSGGRQETQYF.

This sequence joins TRBV6-1 and TRBJ2-1, with a weak D call TRBD1 (6 bases). V was cut by 4 bases and J by 8 bases, with 12 bases left in between. The CDR3 has 13 amino acids. Germline-derived CDR1 and CDR2 are MNHNS and SASEGT. The CDR3 bases are TGTGCCAGCAGTGGGGACACGTTGGATGAGCAGTTCTTC. It yields the protein CASSGDTLDEQFF.

This clone was picked up a small number of times. For the CDR3, the DNA is TGTGCCAGCACTTTGAGTGCCAACACTGAAGCTTTCTTT. It translates to CASTLSANTEAFF. V usage is TRBV27 and J usage is TRBJ1-1, with D unresolved. Deletions cut 7 bases from V and 2 bases from J, with 11 bases between. CDR3 length: 13 residues. The germline gives CDR1 MNHEY, CDR2 SMNVEV (reference sequence).

This rearrangement joins TRBV7-3 to TRBJ1-5; D is ambiguous. Per germline, CDR1 SGHTA and CDR2 FQGTGA. V gave up 5 bases and J gave up 0 bases, with 11 bases separating them. The CDR3 length is 15 residues. CDR3 nucleotide sequence: TGTGCCAGCAGCCCGACACCCTATAGCAATCAGCCCCAGCATTTT. Protein sequence: CASSPTPYSNQPQHF.